The source of this T cell receptor beta chain is a study of PD-L1 blockade in urothelial cancer. Study-wide background: Men with urothelial cancer arising in the bladder made up most of the roughly 29 patients. Blood-derived samples held a median about 150,000 T cells.

Here immunoSEQ multiplex PCR was the method, and the copy in TCRdb shows in-frame clones only, minus some. Of 40,000 to 50,000 clones listed, under 90% were seen once; the top ten hold more than 3%. CDR3 length: 16 residues. Germline V gives CDR1 KGHSH, CDR2 LQKENI. V was shortened by 1 base and J by 0 bases, with 7 bases between the two germline ends. Documented time point: pretreatment peripheral blood. This chain links TRBV18 with TRBJ2-6, with D uncertain. Here the sequenced sample was PBMCs, taken around atezolizumab (anti-PD-L1) treatment. This sequence was found in a man aged 65 to 85 with urothelial cancer. Written as DNA, the CDR3 is TGTGCCAGCTCACCACTACGGGTCTCTGGGGCCAACGTCCTGACTTTC. Translation gives CASSPLRVSGANVLTF.